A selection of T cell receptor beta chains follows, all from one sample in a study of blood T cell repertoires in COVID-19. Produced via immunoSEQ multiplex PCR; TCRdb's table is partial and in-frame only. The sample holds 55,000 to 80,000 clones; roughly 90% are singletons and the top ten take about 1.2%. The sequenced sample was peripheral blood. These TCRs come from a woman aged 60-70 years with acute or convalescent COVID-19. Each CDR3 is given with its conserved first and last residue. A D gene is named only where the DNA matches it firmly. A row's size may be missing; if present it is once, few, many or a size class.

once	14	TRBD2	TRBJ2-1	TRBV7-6	TGTGCCAGCACCGGGACTAGCGGAATCAATGAGCAGTTCTTC	CASTGTSGINEQFF
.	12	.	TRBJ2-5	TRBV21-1	TGTGCCAGCAGCAAGGCGGCTGTGACCCAGTACTTC	CASSKAAVTQYF
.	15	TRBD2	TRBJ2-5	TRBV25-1	TGTGCCAGCAGTGAATGGCGGGGGGGCGATGAGACCCAGTACTTC	CASSEWRGGDETQYF
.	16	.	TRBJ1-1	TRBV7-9	TGTGCCAGCAGCTTAGCACACGCCGCCCAGGGGCGAGGGCCTTTCTTT	CASSLAHAAQGRGPFF
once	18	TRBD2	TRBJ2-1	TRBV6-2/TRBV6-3	TGTGCCAGCAGTTACTCCCGGGGACTAGCGGGAGCGGGAAATGAGCAGTTCTTC	CASSYSRGLAGAGNEQFF
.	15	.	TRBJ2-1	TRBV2	TGTGCCAGCAGTGAACAGGGGGGCCTAGTCAATGAGCAGTTCTTC	CASSEQGGLVNEQFF
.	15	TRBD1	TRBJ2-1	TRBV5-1	TGCGCCAGCAGCTTGCAGGGGACAGGGGAGGATGAGCAGTTCTTC	CASSLQGTGEDEQFF
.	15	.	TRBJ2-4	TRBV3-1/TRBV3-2	TGTGCCAGCAGCCAAGATATTGGGAGATACAACATTCAGTACTTC	CASSQDIGRYNIQYF
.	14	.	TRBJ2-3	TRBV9	TGTGCCAGCAGCGTAGGTCCTAGCACAGATACGCAGTATTTT	CASSVGPSTDTQYF
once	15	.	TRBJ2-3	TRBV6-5	TGTGCCAGCAGTCTTCCAGGGTCTAGCACAGATACGCAGTATTTT	CASSLPGSSTDTQYF